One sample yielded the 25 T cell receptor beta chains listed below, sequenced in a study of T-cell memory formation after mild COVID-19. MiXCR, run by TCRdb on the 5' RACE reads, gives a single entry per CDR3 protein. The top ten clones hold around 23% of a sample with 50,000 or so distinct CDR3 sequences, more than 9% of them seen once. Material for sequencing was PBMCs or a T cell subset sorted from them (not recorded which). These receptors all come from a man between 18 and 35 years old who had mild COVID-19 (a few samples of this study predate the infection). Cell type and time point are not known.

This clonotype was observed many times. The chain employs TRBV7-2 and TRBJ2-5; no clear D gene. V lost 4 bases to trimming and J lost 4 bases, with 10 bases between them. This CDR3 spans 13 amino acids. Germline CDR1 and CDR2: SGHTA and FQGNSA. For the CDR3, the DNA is TGTGCCAGCAGCTCCGACATCCGAGAGACCCAGTACTTC. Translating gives CASSSDIRETQYF.

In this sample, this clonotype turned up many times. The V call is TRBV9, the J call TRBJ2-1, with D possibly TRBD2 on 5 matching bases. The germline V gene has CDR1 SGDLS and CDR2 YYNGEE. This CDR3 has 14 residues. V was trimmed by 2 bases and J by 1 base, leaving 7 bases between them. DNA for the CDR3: TGTGCCAGCAGCGTTACGGGGTCCTACAATGAGCAGTTCTTC. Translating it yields CASSVTGSYNEQFF.

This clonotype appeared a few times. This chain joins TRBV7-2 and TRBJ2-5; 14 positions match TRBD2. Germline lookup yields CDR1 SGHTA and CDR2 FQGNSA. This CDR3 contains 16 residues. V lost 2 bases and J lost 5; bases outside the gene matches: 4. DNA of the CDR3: TGTGCCAGCAGCTTACAGGGACTAGCGGGGGAGGAGACCCAGTACTTC. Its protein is CASSLQGLAGEETQYF.

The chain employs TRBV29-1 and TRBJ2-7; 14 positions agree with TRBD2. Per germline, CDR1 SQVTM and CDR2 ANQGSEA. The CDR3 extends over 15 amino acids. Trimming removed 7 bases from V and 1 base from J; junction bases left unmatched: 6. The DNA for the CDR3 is TGCAGCGCAGGACTAGCGGGGGGCCCTTCCTACGAGCAGTACTTC. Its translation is CSAGLAGGPSYEQYF.

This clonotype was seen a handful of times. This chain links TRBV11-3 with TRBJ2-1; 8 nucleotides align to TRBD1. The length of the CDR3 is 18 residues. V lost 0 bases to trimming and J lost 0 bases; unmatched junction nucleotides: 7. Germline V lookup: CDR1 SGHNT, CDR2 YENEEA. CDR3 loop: CASSLEQGGSSSYNEQFF. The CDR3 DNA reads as TGTGCCAGCAGCTTAGAACAGGGGGGCTCGAGCTCCTACAATGAGCAGTTCTTC.

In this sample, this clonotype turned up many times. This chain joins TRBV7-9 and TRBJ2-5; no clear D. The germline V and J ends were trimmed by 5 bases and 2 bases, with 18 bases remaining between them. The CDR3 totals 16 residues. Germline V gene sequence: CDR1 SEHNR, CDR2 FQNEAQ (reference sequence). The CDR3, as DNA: TGTGCCAGCAGCCCTCTCAGGAGTGGGCAGCAAGAGACCCAGTACTTC. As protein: CASSPLRSGQQETQYF.

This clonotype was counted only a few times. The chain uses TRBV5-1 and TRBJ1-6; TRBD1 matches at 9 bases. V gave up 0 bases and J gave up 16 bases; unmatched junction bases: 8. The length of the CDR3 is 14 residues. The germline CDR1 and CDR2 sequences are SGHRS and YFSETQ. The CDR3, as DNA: TGCGCCAGCAGCTTGGACAGGGGGCGTGAGAGGCTCCACTTT. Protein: CASSLDRGRERLHF.

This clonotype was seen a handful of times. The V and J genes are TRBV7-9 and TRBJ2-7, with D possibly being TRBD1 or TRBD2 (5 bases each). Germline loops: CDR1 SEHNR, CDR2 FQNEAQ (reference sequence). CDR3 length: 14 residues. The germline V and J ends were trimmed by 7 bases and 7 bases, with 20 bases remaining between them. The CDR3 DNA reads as TGTGCCAGCACGGGGCAACTCCTCCCGGGAGAGCAGTACTTC. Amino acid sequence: CASTGQLLPGEQYF.

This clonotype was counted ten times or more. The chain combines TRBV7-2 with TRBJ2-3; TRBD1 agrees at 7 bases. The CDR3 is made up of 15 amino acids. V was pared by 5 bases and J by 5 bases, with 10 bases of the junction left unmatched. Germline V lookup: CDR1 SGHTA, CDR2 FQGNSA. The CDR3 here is CASSPMTGSRDTQYF. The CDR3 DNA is TGTGCCAGCAGCCCGATGACAGGGAGTAGAGATACGCAGTATTTT.

The CDR3 sequence: CASRIRTGSSYEQYF. Written as DNA, the CDR3 is TGTGCCAGCAGGATTCGGACAGGGAGCTCCTACGAGCAGTACTTC. The chain recombines TRBV5-6 with TRBJ2-7; 8 nucleotides align to TRBD1. Trimming took 5 bases from V and 0 from J; bases not matched to a gene: 7. Germline assignment: CDR1 SGHDT and CDR2 YYEEEE. The CDR3 totals 15 residues. The full variable domain, in which reference TRBV5-6 and TRBJ2-7 provide the parts outside the CDR3, is DAGVTQSPTHLIKTRGQQVTLRCSPKSGHDTVSWYQQALGQGPQFIFQYYEEEERQRGNFPDRFSGHQFPNYSSELNVNALLLGDSALYLCASRIRTGSSYEQYFGPGTRLTVT.

CDR3 nucleotide sequence: TGTGCCAGCAGTTACGAGGCGGGGGGGAACACCGGGGAGCTGTTTTTT. Protein product: CASSYEAGGNTGELFF. The J gene is TRBJ2-2, the V gene TRBV6-5, with 8 bases lining up with TRBD2. The CDR3 runs 16 residues. CDR1 is MNHEY and CDR2 is SVGAGI in the germline V gene. The V and J ends lost 2 bases and 1 base, in that order; junction bases with no gene match: 3.

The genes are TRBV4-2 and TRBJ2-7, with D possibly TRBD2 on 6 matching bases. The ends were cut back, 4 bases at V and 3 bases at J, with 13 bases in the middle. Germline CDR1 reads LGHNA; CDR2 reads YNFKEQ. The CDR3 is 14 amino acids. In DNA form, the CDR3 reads TGTGCCAGCAGCCCACTCGGCGGGGACTACGAGCAGTACTTC. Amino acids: CASSPLGGDYEQYF.

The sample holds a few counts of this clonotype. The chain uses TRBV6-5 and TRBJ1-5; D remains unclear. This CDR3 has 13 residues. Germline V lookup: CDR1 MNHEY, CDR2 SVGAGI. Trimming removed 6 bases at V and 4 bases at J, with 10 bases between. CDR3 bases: TGTGCCAGCAGCGGACGGCCGAATCAGCCCCAGCATTTT. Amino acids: CASSGRPNQPQHF.

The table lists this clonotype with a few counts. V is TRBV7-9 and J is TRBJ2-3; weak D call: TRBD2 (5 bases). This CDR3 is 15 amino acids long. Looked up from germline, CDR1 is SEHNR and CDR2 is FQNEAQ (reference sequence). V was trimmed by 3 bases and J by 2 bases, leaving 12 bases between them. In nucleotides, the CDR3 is TGTGCCAGCAGCTTTAGCAGCGGTTACACAGATACGCAGTATTTT. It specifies CASSFSSGYTDTQYF.

CDR3 amino acids: CASSPRGSGDSYEQYF. The CDR3 DNA reads TGTGCCAGCAGCCCCAGGGGAAGCGGGGACTCCTACGAGCAGTACTTC. The V call is TRBV7-9, the J call TRBJ2-7; the D gene is possibly TRBD2 (7 bases). With 5 bases removed from V and 0 bases from J, the gap between germline ends came to 17 bases. From germline, CDR1 is SEHNR and CDR2 FQNEAQ (reference sequence). This CDR3 region has 16 residues.

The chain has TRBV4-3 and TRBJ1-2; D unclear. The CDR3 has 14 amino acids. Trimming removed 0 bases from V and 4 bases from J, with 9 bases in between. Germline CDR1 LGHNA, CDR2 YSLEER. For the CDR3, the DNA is TGCGCCAGCAGCCAAGAGAAAGGACGCTATGGCTACACCTTC. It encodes CASSQEKGRYGYTF.

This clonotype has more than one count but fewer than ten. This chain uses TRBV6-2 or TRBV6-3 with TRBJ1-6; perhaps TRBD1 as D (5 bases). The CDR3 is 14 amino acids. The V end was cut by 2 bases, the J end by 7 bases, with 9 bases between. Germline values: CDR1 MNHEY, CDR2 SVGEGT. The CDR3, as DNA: TGTGCCAGCAGTTACCAGGGCGCGAATTCACCCCTCCACTTT. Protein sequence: CASSYQGANSPLHF.

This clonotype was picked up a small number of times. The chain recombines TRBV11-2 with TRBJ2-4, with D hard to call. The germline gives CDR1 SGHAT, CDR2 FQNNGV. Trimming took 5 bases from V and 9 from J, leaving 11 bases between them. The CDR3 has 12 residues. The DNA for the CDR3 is TGTGCCAGCAGCATACTATCCAGCATTCAGTACTTC. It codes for CASSILSSIQYF.

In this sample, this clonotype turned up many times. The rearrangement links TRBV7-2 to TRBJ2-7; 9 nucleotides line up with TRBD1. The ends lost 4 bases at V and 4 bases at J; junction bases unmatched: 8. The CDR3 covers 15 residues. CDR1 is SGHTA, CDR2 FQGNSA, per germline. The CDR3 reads CASSWSGTGSYEQYF. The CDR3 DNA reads TGTGCCAGCAGCTGGTCCGGGACAGGGTCATACGAGCAGTACTTC. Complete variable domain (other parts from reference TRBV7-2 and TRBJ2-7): GAGVSQSPSNKVTEKGKDVELRCDPISGHTALYWYRQSLGQGLEFLIYFQGNSAPDKSGLPSDRFSAERTGGSVSTLTIQRTQQEDSAVYLCASSWSGTGSYEQYFGPGTRLTVT.

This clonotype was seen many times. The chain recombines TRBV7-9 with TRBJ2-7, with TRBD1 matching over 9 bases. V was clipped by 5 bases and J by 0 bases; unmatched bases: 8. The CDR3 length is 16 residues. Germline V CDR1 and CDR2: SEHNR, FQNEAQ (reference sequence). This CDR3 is CASSMGWGQGSYEQYF. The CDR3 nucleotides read TGTGCCAGCAGCATGGGCTGGGGACAGGGCTCCTACGAGCAGTACTTC.

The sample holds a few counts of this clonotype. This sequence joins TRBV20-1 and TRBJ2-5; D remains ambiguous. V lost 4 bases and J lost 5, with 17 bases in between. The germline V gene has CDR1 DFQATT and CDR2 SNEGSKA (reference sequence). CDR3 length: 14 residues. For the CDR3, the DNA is TGCAGTGCTACAGTATGGCCCGGTGGGGAGACCCAGTACTTC. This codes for CSATVWPGGETQYF.

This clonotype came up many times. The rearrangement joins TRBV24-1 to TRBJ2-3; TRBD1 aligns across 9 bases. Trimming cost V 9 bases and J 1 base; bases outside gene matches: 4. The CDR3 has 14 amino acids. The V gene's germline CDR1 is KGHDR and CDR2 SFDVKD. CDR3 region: CATAGQGRTDTQYF. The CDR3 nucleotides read TGTGCCACCGCCGGACAGGGGCGCACAGATACGCAGTATTTT.

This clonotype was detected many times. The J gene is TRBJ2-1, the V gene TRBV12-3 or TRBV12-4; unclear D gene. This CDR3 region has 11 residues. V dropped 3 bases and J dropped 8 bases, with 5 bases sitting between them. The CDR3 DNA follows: TGTGCCAGCAGTTTCGGAGATGAGCAGTTCTTC. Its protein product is CASSFGDEQFF.

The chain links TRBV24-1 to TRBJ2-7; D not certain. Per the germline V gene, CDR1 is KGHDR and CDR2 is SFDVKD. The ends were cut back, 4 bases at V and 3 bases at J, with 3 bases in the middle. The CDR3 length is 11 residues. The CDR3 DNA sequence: TGTGCCACCAGTGACGACTACGAGCAGTACGTC. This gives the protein CATSDDYEQYV.

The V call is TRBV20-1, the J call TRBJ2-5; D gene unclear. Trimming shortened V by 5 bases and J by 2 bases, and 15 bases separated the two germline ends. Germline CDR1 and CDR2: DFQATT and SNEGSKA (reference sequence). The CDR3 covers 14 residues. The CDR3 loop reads CSALKPPDQETQYF. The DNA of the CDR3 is TGCAGTGCTCTGAAGCCGCCCGATCAAGAGACCCAGTACTTC.